Listed here are 26 T cell receptor beta chains from one sample, sequenced in a study of Graves' ophthalmopathy and Graves' hyperthyroidism. For repertoire sequencing, the TCR beta CDR3 regions were amplified from RNA transcripts. First-round RT-PCR relied on HTBI primers, and a second-round multiplex PCR came next. Via MiXCR, TCRdb re-called the multiplex PCR reads, giving one row per CDR3 protein. The sample lists 650,000 to 900,000 distinct CDR3 sequences, 40% occurring once. The sequencing input was peripheral blood. The receptors originated from an adult man with Graves' ophthalmopathy.

This rearrangement joins TRBV3-1 to TRBJ2-5, with D unresolved. The ends were cut back, 0 bases at V and 3 bases at J, with 11 bases in the middle. The CDR3 runs 15 residues. Germline CDR1 reads LGHDT; CDR2 reads YNNKEL (reference sequence). DNA of the CDR3: TGTGCCAGCAGCCAAGACGGCCGGCGAAAAGAGACCCAGTACTTC. This translates into CASSQDGRRKETQYF.

The genes are TRBV29-1 and TRBJ1-6; TRBD1 matches at 9 bases. Per the germline V gene, CDR1 is SQVTM and CDR2 is ANQGSEA. The CDR3 has 12 residues. The CDR3 DNA is TGCAGAGGAGGGGACAGGGATTCACCCCTCCACTTT. This codes for CRGGDRDSPLHF.

In the case of this clonotype: This may arise from a read error, as a much more abundant clone is one base away. This CDR3 fails to terminate in the conserved phenylalanine or tryptophan, so it likely reflects a read error. CDR3 sequence (DNA): TGTGCCAGCAGCTGGGGACAGGCGGACTATGGCTACACCCTC. Protein product: CASSWGQADYGYTL. The V gene is TRBV5-6, the J gene TRBJ1-2; 8 nucleotides match TRBD1. J lost 3 bases, V lost 3 bases, and 4 bases had no gene match. The CDR3 contains 14 residues. CDR1 is SGHDT and CDR2 is YYEEEE in the germline V gene.

The table lists this clonotype with a few counts. V gene TRBV7-8 combines with J gene TRBJ2-5; D assignment may be TRBD1 or TRBD2 (5 bases each). This CDR3 comprises 15 residues. Per germline, CDR1 SGHVS and CDR2 FQNEAQ. V lost 7 bases to trimming and J lost 5 bases, with 20 bases between them. The CDR3 reads CASTLSHGGPETQYF. CDR3 coding DNA: TGTGCCAGCACCTTGTCCCATGGGGGTCCGGAGACCCAGTACTTC. Variable domain in full (rest from reference TRBV7-8 and TRBJ2-5): GAGVSQSPRYKVAKRGQDVALRCDPISGHVSLFWYQQALGQGPEFLTYFQNEAQLDKSGLPSDRFFAERPEGSVSTLKIQRTQQEDSAVYLCASTLSHGGPETQYFGPGTRLLVL.

The chain joins TRBV14 to TRBJ2-7, with 9 bases matching TRBD1. The germline V gene encodes CDR1 SGHDN and CDR2 FVKESK. V dropped 2 bases and J dropped 8; count of bases not matched to a gene: 10. CDR3 size: 15 residues. The CDR3 protein is CASSQPGQGQFQQYF. The CDR3 DNA is TGTGCCAGCAGCCAACCGGGACAGGGCCAATTTCAGCAGTACTTC.

This rearrangement joins TRBV10-3 to TRBJ1-2; 12 bases are shared with TRBD1. This CDR3 contains 17 residues. Germline assignment: CDR1 ENHRY and CDR2 SYGVKD. J lost 8 bases, V lost 6 bases, and 16 bases had no gene match. CDR3 DNA sequence: TGTGCCATCAGCGACCTAGCCCGGGACAGGGGGCTGAGCGGCTACACCTTC. Translating gives CAISDLARDRGLSGYTF.

Ten or more counts support this clonotype. V and J are TRBV29-1 and TRBJ1-1; 8 positions match TRBD1. Germline V CDR1 and CDR2: SQVTM, ANQGSEA. There are 11 residues in the CDR3. Germline trimming cut 7 bases from V and 5 bases from J; bases unmatched to any gene: 3. The CDR3 reads CSADRGTEAFF. The DNA of the CDR3 is TGCAGCGCAGACAGGGGAACTGAAGCTTTCTTT.

This clonotype was detected ten times or more. The V and J genes are TRBV12-3 or TRBV12-4 and TRBJ1-6; a possible D gene is TRBD1 (5 bases). V was shortened by 5 bases and J by 8 bases, with 13 bases between the two germline ends. This CDR3 has 14 residues. CDR3 nucleotides: TGTGCCAGCAGTGTTGACAGTGCCGATTCACCCCTCCACTTT. Translating gives CASSVDSADSPLHF.

This chain links TRBV15 with TRBJ2-3; 10 positions agree with TRBD2. Germline CDR1 LNHNV, CDR2 YYDKDF (reference sequence). With V trimmed by 4 bases and J by 0 bases, 4 bases remained unmatched. There are 16 residues in the CDR3. The CDR3 here is CATSKGTSESTDTQYF. For the CDR3, the DNA is TGTGCCACCAGCAAAGGGACTAGCGAAAGCACAGATACGCAGTATTTT.

This clonotype was detected many times. This chain connects TRBV9 to TRBJ1-2; 9 positions agree with TRBD1. Germline CDR1 SGDLS, CDR2 YYNGEE. CDR3 length equals 14 residues. V trimming: 5 bases; J trimming: 7 bases; junction bases outside the gene matches: 9. CDR3 region: CASRPTTGGGGYTF. DNA for the CDR3: TGTGCCAGCAGACCGACCACAGGGGGCGGTGGCTACACCTTC.

There are many counts of this clonotype. The chain is built from TRBV10-2 and TRBJ2-5; possible D gene TRBD1, 5 bases. Trimming left V 7 bases short and J 0 bases short, with 6 bases between. CDR3 length: 12 amino acids. CDR1 is WSHSY and CDR2 is SAAADI in the germline V gene. For the CDR3, the DNA is TGCGCCAGCAAGACAGACCAAGAGACCCAGTACTTC. It specifies CASKTDQETQYF.

About this clonotype itself: No DNA is shown, since the ends of the CDR3 on it are uncertain; the CDR3 is the one TCRdb lists. The chain recombines TRBV6-1 with TRBJ2-5; the table's D gene call, TRBD1, was not cross checked with the DNA. The CDR3 is made up of 14 amino acids, end residues included. Germline V gives CDR1 MNHNS, CDR2 SASEGT. CDR3 residues: CASILDRGRETQYF.

In its sample, this clonotype was seen a few times. This rearrangement joins TRBV20-1 to TRBJ2-7; D is tentatively TRBD1 or TRBD2 (5 bases each). CDR1 and CDR2 from the germline V gene are DFQATT and SNEGSKA (reference sequence). V dropped 1 base and J dropped 7 bases, with 17 bases sitting between them. The CDR3 totals 14 residues. The CDR3 DNA sequence: TGCAGTGCTAGAGGACAGCGGCCCGTATTGGAGCAGTACTTC. It is translated as CSARGQRPVLEQYF.

The chain recombines TRBV7-9 with TRBJ2-5, with TRBD1 identical over 10 bases. Trimming cost V 6 bases and J 2 bases; bases outside gene matches: 15. This CDR3 has 18 amino acids. Germline lookup yields CDR1 SEHNR and CDR2 FQNEAQ (reference sequence). In nucleotides, the CDR3 is TGTGCCAGCAGTTTATCGCCAGGACAGGGGGGAAGACAAGAGACCCAGTACTTC. Translation gives CASSLSPGQGGRQETQYF.

This chain connects TRBV7-9 to TRBJ2-2; the match to TRBD2 covers 13 bases. CDR3 length: 17 residues. The trim removed 6 bases at V and 5 bases at J, leaving 9 bases unmatched. From germline, CDR1 is SEHNR and CDR2 FQNEAQ (reference sequence). In DNA form, the CDR3 reads TGTGCCAGCAGAACAGGACTAGCGGGGGCGTTTACCGGGGAGCTGTTTTTT. As protein: CASRTGLAGAFTGELFF.

The chain couples TRBV9 to TRBJ1-6; TRBD1 is a possible D gene (6 bases). Germline V CDR1 and CDR2: SGDLS, YYNGEE. This CDR3 has 16 amino acids. Trimming took 0 bases from V and 7 from J, leaving 14 bases between them. The CDR3 nucleotides are TGTGCCAGCAGCGTAGTTCCGGGGGCGAGCAATTCACCCCTCCACTTT. This gives the protein CASSVVPGASNSPLHF. Based on the CDR3 plus reference TRBV9 and TRBJ1-6, the full variable domain is DSGVTQTPKHLITATGQRVTLRCSPRSGDLSVYWYQQSLDQGLQFLIQYYNGEERAKGNILERFSAQQFPDLHSELNLSSLELGDSALYFCASSVVPGASNSPLHFGNGTRLTVT.

This chain uses TRBV10-3 with TRBJ1-2; a weak D match, TRBD1 (5 bases). The CDR3 totals 13 residues. V was clipped by 7 bases and J by 3 bases, with 12 bases between them. CDR1 and CDR2 (germline): ENHRY, SYGVKD. This chain's CDR3 is CAINTGADYGYTF. The CDR3 DNA reads as TGTGCCATCAATACCGGGGCCGACTATGGCTACACCTTC.

The V call is TRBV29-1, the J call TRBJ2-7, with 12 bases that match TRBD2. The J call may be incorrect, as the DNA end agrees better with TRBJ2-1. The CDR3 totals 18 residues. Germline loops: CDR1 SQVTM, CDR2 ANQGSEA. The CDR3 loop is CSVSGTSGFLSSYNEQFF. CDR3 sequence (DNA): TGCAGCGTTTCCGGGACTAGCGGGTTCTTGAGCTCCTACAATGAGCAGTTCTTC.

This clonotype was recorded many times. The chain combines TRBV7-9 with TRBJ2-7; the D gene is possibly TRBD1 (7 bases). Germline-derived CDR1 and CDR2 are SEHNR and FQNEAQ (reference sequence). This CDR3 is 13 amino acids long. V shed 8 bases and J shed 0 bases, with 11 bases lying between them. This chain's CDR3 is CASGGTASYEQYF. CDR3 sequence (DNA): TGTGCCAGCGGAGGGACAGCCTCCTACGAGCAGTACTTC.

The V and J genes are TRBV10-3 and TRBJ1-5, with 10 bases aligning to TRBD1. There are 14 residues in the CDR3. V shed 6 bases, J shed 11 bases, and the junction held 10 bases outside the gene matches. In germline, CDR1 is ENHRY, CDR2 SYGVKD. The CDR3 region is CAIRGDRGEETQHF. The DNA of the CDR3 is TGTGCCATCAGGGGGGACAGGGGCGAAGAGACCCAGCATTTT.

Many counts were recorded for this clonotype. The chain is built from TRBV24-1 and TRBJ2-2, with a tentative D call TRBD1 (5 bases). Germline V gene sequence: CDR1 KGHDR, CDR2 SFDVKD. The CDR3 totals 16 residues. Trimming took 4 bases from V and 6 from J, leaving 17 bases between them. The CDR3 loop is CATSEPDSTNAGELFF. The CDR3 coding sequence is TGTGCCACCAGTGAACCCGACAGCACCAACGCCGGGGAGCTGTTTTTT.

A word on this clonotype: One end of the junction does not line up with germline, which may come from a read error. This chain connects TRBV25-1 to TRBJ1-1; D is unclear. Germline V gene sequence: CDR1 MGHDK, CDR2 SYGVNS. This CDR3 comprises 17 residues. CDR3 nucleotide sequence: TGTGCCATCAGTGAGTCGACGGGTCAGCCCCAGGACACTGAAGCTTTCTTT. Translated, it gives CAISESTGQPQDTEAFF.

At least ten counts were recorded for this clonotype. J is TRBJ2-5 and V is TRBV7-9; the D gene is possibly TRBD1 (5 bases). This CDR3 has 14 amino acids. V lost 2 bases and J lost 2, with 9 bases in between. CDR1 and CDR2 from the germline V gene are SEHNR and FQNEAQ (reference sequence). The CDR3 loop is CASSLSRAQETQYF. The CDR3 nucleotides are TGTGCCAGCAGCTTATCCAGGGCTCAAGAGACCCAGTACTTC.

This clonotype was detected many times. The J gene is TRBJ2-7, the V gene TRBV7-9; D possibly corresponds to TRBD1 (6 bases). Germline V lookup: CDR1 SEHNR, CDR2 FQNEAQ (reference sequence). The CDR3 sequence is 12 residues long. V gave up 5 bases and J gave up 9 bases, with 14 bases separating them. The CDR3 nucleotides read TGTGCCAGCAGCCCGGACAGCTTTGGGCAGTACTTC. The encoded protein is CASSPDSFGQYF.

This clonotype was recorded many times. CDR3 nucleotides: TGTGCCAGCAGAGACGACAGGGTCGGCTATGGCTACACCTTC. As protein: CASRDDRVGYGYTF. The chain couples TRBV12-3 or TRBV12-4 to TRBJ1-2; 7 nucleotides agree with TRBD1. J lost 4 bases, V lost 6 bases, and 8 bases had no gene match. CDR3 length: 14 residues.

This clonotype was observed many times. Germline is not matched at one junction end, which may reflect a read error. The chain recombines TRBV10-3 with TRBJ1-2; D uncertain. Germline values: CDR1 ENHRY, CDR2 SYGVKD. The CDR3 is made up of 14 amino acids. Written as DNA, the CDR3 is TGTGCCAGCAGTGTCAAGTTCGGCAGTCCCTCCGATCCCTTC. Its translation is CASSVKFGSPSDPF.